This T cell receptor (beta chain) stems from a study of T cell responses to AZD1222 COVID-19 vaccine. Study observations and caveats: Across spike, vaccine-associated CD4 TCRs were found, dominant at 160-218 and 743-854. The donors showed a predominance of white British ancestry and of females, with possible underestimation of clonal diversity. Targeting of unmutated variant regions was reportedly seen in nearly half of spike-specific TCRs.

Germline-derived CDR1 and CDR2 are MNHEY and SVGEGT. There are 14 residues in the CDR3. Trimming removed 3 bases from V and 3 bases from J; junction bases left unmatched: 2. Details on this clone: Its antigen is unidentified.

Sequenced by immunoSEQ multiplex PCR; TCRdb stores in-frame clones only, minus some. The table shows around 100,000 clones, with approximately 88% occurring only once. The V call is TRBV6-2 or TRBV6-3, the J call TRBJ2-1, with 7 bases lining up with TRBD2. This clonotype was sampled from an adult in good health. Sequencing used peripheral blood, obtained on day 0 of AZD1222 vaccination. The CDR3 nucleotides are TGTGCCAGCAGTTATGAGCGGGGCTACAATGAGCAGTTCTTC. This gives the protein CASSYERGYNEQFF.